This T cell receptor beta chain is drawn from a study of T cells in Graves' hyperthyroidism and ophthalmopathy (dated by TCRdb to between 2018 and 2021). As for the study more broadly: Peripheral blood was sampled at the time of initial diagnosis, prior to any treatment. A discovery cohort of roughly 96 patients, about 43 with Graves' ophthalmopathy and 57 with stable Graves' hyperthyroidism, was used to find distinguishing TCR V-J signatures. Whether ophthalmopathy could be predicted prospectively was tested in an independent validation cohort made up of under 20 hyperthyroidism patients plus 17 patients who later progressed to ophthalmopathy. The 75 to 100 discovery patients were divided at random into training and test sets in a 7:3 ratio. In over five Graves' hyperthyroidism patients, the study also compared T-cell repertoires from thyroid tissue with T-cell repertoires from blood. Following sampling, methimazole starting at 30 mg daily was given to hyperthyroidism patients, and high-dose intravenous methylprednisolone was given to ophthalmopathy patients. The paper describes TCR Vbeta CDR3 sequencing of some 130 peripheral blood samples, made up of 43 ophthalmopathy patients, around 78 hyperthyroidism patients and 17 progressor patients.

Graves' hyperthyroidism was defined as stable when no progression to ophthalmopathy occurred over 18 months of follow-up. Hyperthyroidism patients were newly diagnosed, with disease duration under 2 months, and aged 18 to 65 years. The study excluded patients with uncontrolled infections, other autoimmune diseases, pregnancy or lactation. Diagnoses relied on clinical symptoms, serum thyroxine and TRAb, thyroid ultrasound and orbital computed tomography. PBMCs were isolated from around 10 ml of fresh peripheral blood by Ficoll-Paque density gradient centrifugation. Trizol reagent was used to extract total RNA, and RNA quality was then checked on an Agilent 2100 Bioanalyzer. Results the study describes overall, beyond this receptor: A 13 V-J signature model separated ophthalmopathy from stable hyperthyroidism, with 87.88% sensitivity and 81% to 83% specificity in cross-validation and 80%/75% in testing. No statistical method was used to set the sample size in advance, and investigators knew the group allocation. In validation, the model predicted progression to ophthalmopathy a median of around 6.5 months before onset, with over 60% sensitivity and 72.22% specificity. Most expanded thyroid clonotypes (frequency above 0.001) were also detected in blood, a finding suggesting that blood repertoires may reflect thyroid immune responses.

The CDR3 holds 16 amino acids from the cysteine to the phenylalanine. The DNA shown is the 48-base CDR3, in frame from base 1. Taken from the germline V gene (reference sequence), the CDR1 and CDR2 loops are LGHDT and YNNKEL. For this chain, trimming is 0 bases at the V end and 7 bases at the J end, and the number of junction bases without a gene match is 9. The TCR beta CDR3 regions were amplified from the RNA transcripts. The first round of RT-PCR for the TCR CDR3 was performed with the HTBI primer set and the Qiagen OneStep RT-PCR kit. Libraries were constructed in a second round of multiplex PCR, after which size selection and purification were carried out. Paired-end sequencing of the libraries was performed with 100 bp reads on an Illumina HiSeq2000. On the study's bioinformatics: SOAPnuke was used to process the raw data, throwing out any read that contained adapters or uncalled bases, had a mean Phred below 15, or lacked an exact constant-primer or identifier match. High-quality paired reads were merged with COPE v1.2.5, and unique nucleotide sequences were defined as clonotypes. Clonotypes were aligned to IMGT TRBV, TRBD and TRBJ reference segments using MiTCR v1.1. Only V-J combinations with frequency above 0.0001, covering 99% to 99.2% of repertoires, were analysed. A TCS score was defined as the ratio between F50 (clonal expansion) and ExV (chaos), using BLOSUM62-based TCRdist between CDR3 peptides within each V-J. Welch's t-statistics and random forest reduced approximately 520 V-J features to about 12, which were used in a naive Bayes classifier (R e1071). TCRdb reran the public reads through fastp at Q25 and MiXCR, keeping productive beta chains. Every CDR3 protein is listed once, alongside the most common genes and DNA of its rows. The V and J calls shown here were made by TCRdb, not taken from the authors' results. This sample holds fewer than 600,000 distinct CDR3 sequences; roughly 14% were observed only once. Together, the top ten hold less than 20% of the sample.

This clonotype has a count of ten or more. Its antigen specificity is not known. The sample holds no much larger clone one base away, and base qualities are not on file. Source material: blood. The origin of this receptor is a woman aged 18-35 years with Graves' hyperthyroidism. Recombination connected TRBV3-1 to TRBJ2-5, with TRBD1 identical over 9 junction bases. The nucleotide sequence reads TGTGCCAGCAGCCAAGATCGGGGACAGGGTACGGTGACCCAGTACTTC. This encodes CASSQDRGQGTVTQYF.